This passage covers 7 T cell receptor beta chains from one sample sequenced in a study of T cells in Graves' hyperthyroidism and ophthalmopathy. RNA transcripts were the template for amplifying TCR beta CDR3 regions. First-round RT-PCR with HTBI primers amplified the TCR CDR3 region. TCRdb ran MiXCR on the multiplex PCR reads and lists one entry per CDR3 protein. The table shows approximately 430,000 distinct CDR3 sequences, with around 14% occurring only once. Specimen: blood. These receptors all stem from a woman aged 18-30 years with Graves' hyperthyroidism.

The chain combines TRBV20-1 with TRBJ2-2; 14 bases are a match to TRBD2. V trimming: 0 bases; J trimming: 4 bases; junction bases outside the gene matches: 13. The V gene's germline CDR1 is DFQATT and CDR2 SNEGSKA (reference sequence). The CDR3 is 20 residues long. The CDR3 sequence: CSARDVTGTSGRRGTGELFF. CDR3 sequence (DNA): TGCAGTGCTAGAGATGTGACCGGGACTAGCGGGAGAAGGGGCACCGGGGAGCTGTTTTTT.

In its sample, this clonotype was seen many times. This rearrangement joins TRBV2 to TRBJ1-6; 8 nucleotides agree with TRBD1. Looked up from germline, CDR1 is SNHLY and CDR2 is FYNNEI. Trimming removed 6 bases from V and 13 bases from J; junction bases left unmatched: 8. The CDR3 has 13 residues. The DNA of the CDR3 is TGTGCCAGCAGGGGTAATCAGGGGGCCCCCCTCCACTTT. This encodes CASRGNQGAPLHF.

This clonotype has ten or more counts. CDR3 amino acids: CAISESVVRFGYTF. The CDR3 nucleotides read TGTGCCATCAGTGAGTCGGTCGTTCGGTTCGGCTACACCTTC. V is TRBV10-3 and J is TRBJ1-2; the D is unclear. V dropped 0 bases and J dropped 8 bases, with 13 bases sitting between them. The CDR3 loop spans 14 amino acids. Germline CDR1 reads ENHRY; CDR2 reads SYGVKD.

This clonotype was detected a few times. Possible read error: a much larger clone is one base away. The DNA is omitted, as the CDR3 cannot be located on it reliably, and the CDR3 follows TCRdb's listing. This rearrangement joins TRBV5-6 to TRBJ1-1. From germline, CDR1 is SGHDT and CDR2 YYEEEE. The CDR3 totals 16 residues, both ends included. The CDR3 spells CASSLWAGGTNTEALF.

This clonotype was counted only a few times. The CDR3 DNA reads as TGTGCCAGCAGTCTAGGGGGGTTGCGGGCAGATACGCAGTATTTT. The encoded protein is CASSLGGLRADTQYF. The chain couples TRBV25-1 to TRBJ2-3; D might be TRBD1 or TRBD2, each matching 6 bases. V dropped 5 bases and J dropped 4 bases, with 16 bases sitting between them. This CDR3 spans 15 amino acids. The germline gives CDR1 MGHDK, CDR2 SYGVNS.

In this sample, this clonotype turned up a few times. The chain has TRBV20-1 and TRBJ2-7; TRBD2 matches 11 bases. There are 14 residues in the CDR3. V was clipped by 7 bases and J by 1 base; unmatched bases: 6. Germline-derived CDR1 and CDR2 are DFQATT and SNEGSKA (reference sequence). This chain's CDR3 is CSVSLAGGSYEQYF. The CDR3, as DNA: TGCAGTGTTAGTCTAGCGGGAGGATCCTACGAGCAGTACTTC.

With regard to this clonotype: Since no conserved phenylalanine or tryptophan closes the CDR3, a read error is the likely cause. The rearrangement links TRBV7-2 to TRBJ1-3; D remains ambiguous. Germline V gives CDR1 SGHTA, CDR2 FQGNSA. Between the trimmed V and J ends, which lost 1 base and 0 bases, there was a span of 7 bases. This CDR3 is built from 15 residues. CDR3 region: CASSLDGSSGNTIYS. The CDR3 coding sequence is TGTGCCAGCAGCTTAGACGGGAGCTCTGGAAACACCATATATTCT.